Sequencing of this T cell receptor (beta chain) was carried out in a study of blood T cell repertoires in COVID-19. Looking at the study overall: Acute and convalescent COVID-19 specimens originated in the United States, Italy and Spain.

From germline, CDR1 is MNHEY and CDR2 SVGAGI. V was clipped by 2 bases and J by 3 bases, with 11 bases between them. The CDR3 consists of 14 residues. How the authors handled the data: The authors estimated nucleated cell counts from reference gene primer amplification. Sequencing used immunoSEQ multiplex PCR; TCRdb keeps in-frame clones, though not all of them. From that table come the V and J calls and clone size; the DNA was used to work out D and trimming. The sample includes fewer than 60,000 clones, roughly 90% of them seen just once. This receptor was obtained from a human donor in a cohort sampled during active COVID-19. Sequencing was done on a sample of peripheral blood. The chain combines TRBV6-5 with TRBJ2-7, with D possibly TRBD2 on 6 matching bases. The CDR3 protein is CASSYEGLRYEQYF. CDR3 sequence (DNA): TGTGCCAGCAGTTACGAGGGACTTCGCTACGAGCAGTACTTC.